One and the same sample provided the 21 T cell receptor beta chains below, sequenced in a study of PD-1 blockade in classical Hodgkin lymphoma. Patients all relapsed after autologous stem cell transplantation, and there was variation in brentuximab vedotin exposure. TCRdb's copy holds only in-frame clones and misses some; the assay was immunoSEQ multiplex PCR. There are about 72,000 clones in the sample; about 93% occur only once, and about 8% lies in the top ten. The input for sequencing was peripheral blood mononuclear cells (PBMCs), taken at baseline. The receptors were gathered from a human donor with classical Hodgkin lymphoma.

The genes are TRBV4-2 and TRBJ2-2; 11 nucleotides line up with TRBD1. CDR3 length equals 16 residues. V lost 3 bases and J lost 7; bases outside the gene matches: 7. CDR1 and CDR2 from the germline V gene are LGHNA and YNFKEQ. CDR3 in DNA: TGTGCCAGCAGCCACCTGGACAGGGGGCGAAACGGGGAGCTGTTTTTT. Translating gives CASSHLDRGRNGELFF.

The chain uses TRBV19 and TRBJ2-7; TRBD1 agrees at 11 bases. Unmatched junction bases numbered 5, after V lost 3 bases and J lost 4 bases. The CDR3 runs 15 residues. CDR1 and CDR2 from the germline V gene are LNHDA and SQIVND (reference sequence). CDR3 amino acids: CASSIGQGAGYEQYF. The CDR3, as DNA: TGTGCCAGTAGTATTGGACAGGGGGCGGGGTACGAGCAGTACTTC.

This chain connects TRBV30 to TRBJ1-3; a weak D match, TRBD1 (5 bases). V gave up 0 bases and J gave up 4 bases, with 19 bases separating them. The CDR3 contains 17 residues. Per the germline V gene, CDR1 is GTSNPN and CDR2 is SVGIG (reference sequence). CDR3 bases: TGTGCCTGGAGTGTACGCGCATTCGGGAGGGGAGGAAACACCATATATTTT. Protein product: CAWSVRAFGRGGNTIYF.

This sequence joins TRBV2 and TRBJ2-7; TRBD1 matches at 11 bases. The CDR3 consists of 13 residues. V was pared by 4 bases and J by 5 bases, with 1 base of the junction left unmatched. The germline CDR1 and CDR2 sequences are SNHLY and FYNNEI. The CDR3 DNA sequence: TGTGCCAGCAGTGGGGACAGGGGGAACGAGCAGTACTTC. Translated, it gives CASSGDRGNEQYF.

DNA of the CDR3: TGTGCCAGCAGTGAGACCTCGAACACTGAAGCTTTCTTT. It specifies CASSETSNTEAFF. The rearrangement links TRBV25-1 to TRBJ1-1; no reliable D call. CDR3 size: 13 residues. CDR1 is MGHDK and CDR2 is SYGVNS in the germline V gene. V lost 3 bases to trimming and J lost 1 base, with 6 bases between them.

Of note for this clone: Other DNA sequences in this sample translate to the same CDR3. V is TRBV6-5 and J is TRBJ2-7; D call uncertain. V was shortened by 0 bases and J by 6 bases, with 3 bases between the two germline ends. From germline, CDR1 is MNHEY and CDR2 SVGAGI. This CDR3 is built from 11 residues. The CDR3 is CASSYSGEQYF. CDR3 coding DNA: TGTGCCAGCAGTTACTCGGGCGAGCAGTACTTC.

The chain is built from TRBV7-9 and TRBJ1-4, with D perhaps matching TRBD1 (6 bases). Germline assignment: CDR1 SEHNR and CDR2 FQNEAQ (reference sequence). The CDR3 runs 15 residues. Trimming shortened V by 5 bases and J by 5 bases, and 15 bases separated the two germline ends. DNA for the CDR3: TGTGCCAGCAGCCTACGGACAGAGCCGAATGAAAAACTGTTTTTT. Translation gives CASSLRTEPNEKLFF.

The chain employs TRBV7-7 and TRBJ1-1, with D tentatively TRBD1 (5 bases). Germline values: CDR1 SSHAT, CDR2 FNYEAQ (reference sequence). V was clipped by 5 bases and J by 4 bases, with 11 bases between them. The CDR3 totals 13 residues. For the CDR3, the DNA is TGTGCCAGCAGCCCCATCGGGGGCACTGAAGCTTTCTTT. The encoded protein is CASSPIGGTEAFF.

V is TRBV21-1 and J is TRBJ2-7; no check of the table's D call, TRBD2, against the DNA was made. TRBV21-1 is marked as a pseudogene. This CDR3 comprises 16 residues. In DNA, the CDR3 is TGTGCCAGCAGCAAGGTAGCACGGTTCAGCTCCTACGAGCAGTACTTC. Protein: CASSKVARFSSYEQYF.

The genes are TRBV4-2 and TRBJ2-2, with D possibly being TRBD2 (6 bases). The germline CDR1 and CDR2 sequences are LGHNA and YNFKEQ. The CDR3 covers 20 residues. The germline V and J ends were trimmed by 0 bases and 2 bases, with 22 bases remaining between them. This CDR3 is CASSQDRRLESPTNTGELFF. For the CDR3, the DNA is TGTGCCAGCAGCCAAGATCGAAGACTAGAGTCTCCTACTAACACCGGGGAGCTGTTTTTT.

The chain has TRBV7-2 and TRBJ1-1; D gene uncertain. Germline lookup yields CDR1 SGHTA and CDR2 FQGNSA. Between the trimmed V and J ends, which lost 7 bases and 0 bases, there was a span of 18 bases. This CDR3 has 16 residues. CDR3 sequence (DNA): TGTGCCAGCATCCTGCGCGGCAGGTCACTGAACACTGAAGCTTTCTTT. Amino acid sequence: CASILRGRSLNTEAFF.

The V call is TRBV11-2, the J call TRBJ1-1; D unclear. Germline CDR1 SGHAT, CDR2 FQNNGV. This CDR3 contains 13 residues. V was pared by 2 bases and J by 3 bases, with 7 bases between. The CDR3: CASSLYTDTEAFF. CDR3 coding DNA: TGTGCCAGCAGCTTATACACCGACACTGAAGCTTTCTTT.

The chain employs TRBV19 and TRBJ1-1; perhaps TRBD1 as D (5 bases). CDR1 and CDR2 (germline): LNHDA, SQIVND (reference sequence). Trimming stripped 3 bases from V and 2 bases from J, with 10 bases between. The CDR3 totals 14 residues. CDR3 bases: TGTGCCAGTAGTATCGGGGCGGAAAACACTGAAGCTTTCTTT. Encoded protein: CASSIGAENTEAFF.

V is TRBV9 and J is TRBJ1-1; D unclear. V dropped 3 bases and J dropped 3 bases, with 9 bases sitting between them. Germline-derived CDR1 and CDR2 are SGDLS and YYNGEE. The CDR3 has 13 residues. The CDR3 coding sequence is TGTGCCAGCAGCGCCCCAGGTTACACTGAAGCTTTCTTT. Translation gives CASSAPGYTEAFF.

The chain recombines TRBV4-1 with TRBJ1-3; D is unclear. Trimming took off 3 bases at V and 0 bases at J, with 9 bases between the two ends. The CDR3 is 15 amino acids. In germline, CDR1 is MGHRA, CDR2 YSYEKL. CDR3 residues: CASSQGRASGNTIYF. The CDR3 nucleotides are TGCGCCAGCAGCCAGGGTAGGGCCTCTGGAAACACCATATATTTT.

This chain uses TRBV9 with TRBJ1-3, with a tentative D call TRBD1 (6 bases). V shed 6 bases and J shed 0 bases, with 13 bases lying between them. The CDR3 has 15 residues. The germline V gene encodes CDR1 SGDLS and CDR2 YYNGEE. CDR3 DNA: TGTGCCAGCACCCCAACAGGGATCTCTGGAAACACCATATATTTT. Protein product: CASTPTGISGNTIYF. Looking up the rest from reference TRBV9 and TRBJ1-3 gives the full variable domain: DSGVTQTPKHLITATGQRVTLRCSPRSGDLSVYWYQQSLDQGLQFLIQYYNGEERAKGNILERFSAQQFPDLHSELNLSSLELGDSALYFCASTPTGISGNTIYFGEGSWLTVV.

This clone was observed a single time. The rearrangement joins TRBV6-5 to TRBJ2-5, with D tentatively TRBD2 (5 bases). The CDR3 runs 13 residues. The V and J ends lost 7 bases and 0 bases respectively, with 9 bases between them. From germline, CDR1 is MNHEY and CDR2 SVGAGI. Here the CDR3 reads CASTPTNQETQYF. The CDR3 DNA reads as TGTGCCAGCACCCCGACTAACCAAGAGACCCAGTACTTC.

The chain is built from TRBV10-3 and TRBJ1-2; 8 positions match TRBD1. With 7 bases clipped from V and 7 bases from J, the junction kept 8 bases outside the gene matches. CDR3 length: 13 residues. Germline V gene data show CDR1 as ENHRY and CDR2 as SYGVKD. In DNA, the CDR3 is TGTGCCATCACGGACAGGGTATTCGGTGGCTACACCTTC. Translated, it gives CAITDRVFGGYTF.

The chain is built from TRBV13 and TRBJ1-1; no clear D. The length of the CDR3 is 15 residues. Per germline, CDR1 PRHDT and CDR2 FYEKMQ (reference sequence). Trimming pared 2 bases from V and 6 bases from J, leaving 16 bases between. CDR3 protein: CASSLKVSKLAEAFF. The DNA for the CDR3 is TGTGCCAGCAGCTTAAAGGTCAGTAAACTGGCTGAAGCTTTCTTT.

The rearrangement links TRBV6-1 to TRBJ2-3; a weak D match, TRBD2 (6 bases). V shed 4 bases and J shed 1 base, with 15 bases lying between them. The germline gives CDR1 MNHNS, CDR2 SASEGT. This CDR3 spans 16 amino acids. The CDR3 here is CASSAGTLECTDTQYF. Written as DNA, the CDR3 is TGTGCCAGCAGTGCCGGGACTCTCGAATGCACAGATACGCAGTATTTT.

The genes are TRBV11-1 and TRBJ1-2; weak D call: TRBD1 (6 bases). CDR3 length: 14 residues. Germline V gene sequence: CDR1 SGHAT, CDR2 FQDESV (reference sequence). Trimming pared 5 bases from V and 2 bases from J, leaving 12 bases between. The DNA for the CDR3 is TGTGCCAGCAGCCCGGACAGTGAGAACTATGGCTACACCTTC. As protein: CASSPDSENYGYTF.